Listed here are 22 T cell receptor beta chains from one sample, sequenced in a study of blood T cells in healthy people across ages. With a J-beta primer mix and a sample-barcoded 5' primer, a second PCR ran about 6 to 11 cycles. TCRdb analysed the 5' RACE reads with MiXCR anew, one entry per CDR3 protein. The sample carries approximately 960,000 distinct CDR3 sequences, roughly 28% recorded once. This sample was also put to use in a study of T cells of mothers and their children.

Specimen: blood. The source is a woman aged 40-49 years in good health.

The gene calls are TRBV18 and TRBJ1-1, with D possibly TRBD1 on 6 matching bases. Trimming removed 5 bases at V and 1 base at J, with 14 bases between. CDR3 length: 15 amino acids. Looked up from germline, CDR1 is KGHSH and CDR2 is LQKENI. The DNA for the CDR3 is TGTGCCAGCTCAGGGGGGGCTATAAGGAACACTGAAGCTTTCTTT. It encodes CASSGGAIRNTEAFF.

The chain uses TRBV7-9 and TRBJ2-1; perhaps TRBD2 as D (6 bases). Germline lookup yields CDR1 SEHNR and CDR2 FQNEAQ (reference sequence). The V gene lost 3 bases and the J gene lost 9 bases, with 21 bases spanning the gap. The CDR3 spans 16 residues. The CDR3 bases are TGTGCCAGCAGCTTTTACGGGGGTTTGGGAGGAGGTGAGCAGTTCTTC. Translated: CASSFYGGLGGGEQFF.

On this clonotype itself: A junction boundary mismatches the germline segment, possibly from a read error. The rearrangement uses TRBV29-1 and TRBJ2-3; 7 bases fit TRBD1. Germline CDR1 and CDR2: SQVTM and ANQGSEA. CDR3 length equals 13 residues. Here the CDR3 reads CSVDRGSTDAQYF. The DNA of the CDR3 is TGCAGCGTTGACAGGGGGTCCACAGATGCGCAGTATTTT.

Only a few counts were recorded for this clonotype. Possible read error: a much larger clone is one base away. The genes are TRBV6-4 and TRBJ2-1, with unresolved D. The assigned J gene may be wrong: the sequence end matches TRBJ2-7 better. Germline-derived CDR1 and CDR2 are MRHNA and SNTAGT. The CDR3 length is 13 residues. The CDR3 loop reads CASSDSSYNEQYF. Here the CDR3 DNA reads TGTGCCAGCAGTGACAGCTCCTACAATGAGCAGTACTTC.

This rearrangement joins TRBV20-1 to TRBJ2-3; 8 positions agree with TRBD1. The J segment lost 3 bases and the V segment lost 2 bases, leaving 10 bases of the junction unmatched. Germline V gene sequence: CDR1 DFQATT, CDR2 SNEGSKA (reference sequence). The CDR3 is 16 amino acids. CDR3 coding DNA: TGCAGTGCTAGATTTCGGCAGGGGGCATTGACAGATACGCAGTATTTT. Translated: CSARFRQGALTDTQYF.

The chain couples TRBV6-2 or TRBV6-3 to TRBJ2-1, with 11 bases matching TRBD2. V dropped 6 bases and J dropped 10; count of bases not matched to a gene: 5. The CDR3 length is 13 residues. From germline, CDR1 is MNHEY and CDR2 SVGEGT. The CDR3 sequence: CASSQLAGVEQFF. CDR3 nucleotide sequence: TGTGCCAGCAGCCAACTAGCGGGGGTCGAGCAGTTCTTC.

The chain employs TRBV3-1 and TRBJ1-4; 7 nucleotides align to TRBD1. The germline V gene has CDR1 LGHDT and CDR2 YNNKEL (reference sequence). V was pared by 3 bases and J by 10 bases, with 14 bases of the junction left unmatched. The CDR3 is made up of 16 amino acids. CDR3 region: CASSHDQPRQGGKLFF. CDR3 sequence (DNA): TGTGCCAGCAGCCATGACCAGCCGAGACAGGGTGGAAAACTGTTTTTT.

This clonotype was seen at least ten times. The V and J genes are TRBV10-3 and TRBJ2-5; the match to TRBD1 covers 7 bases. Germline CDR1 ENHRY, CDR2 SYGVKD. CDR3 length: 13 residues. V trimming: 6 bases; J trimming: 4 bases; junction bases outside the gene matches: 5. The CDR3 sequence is CAISTGEGETQYF. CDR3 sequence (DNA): TGTGCCATCAGCACAGGGGAAGGAGAGACCCAGTACTTC.

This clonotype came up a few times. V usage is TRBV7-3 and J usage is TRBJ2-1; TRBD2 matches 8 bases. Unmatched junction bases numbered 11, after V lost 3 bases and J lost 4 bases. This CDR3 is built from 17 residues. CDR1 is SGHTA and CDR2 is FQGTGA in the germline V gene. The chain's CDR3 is CASSFSAGGGRYNEQFF. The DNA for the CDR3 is TGTGCCAGCAGCTTCTCCGCCGGGGGGGGGAGATACAATGAGCAGTTCTTC.

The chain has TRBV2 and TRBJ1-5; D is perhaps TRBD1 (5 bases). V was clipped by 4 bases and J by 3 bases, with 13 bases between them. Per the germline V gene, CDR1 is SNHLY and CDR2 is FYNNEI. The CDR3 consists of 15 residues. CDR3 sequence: CASSGVRGTNQPQHF. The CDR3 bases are TGTGCCAGCAGTGGTGTGCGGGGCACCAATCAGCCCCAGCATTTT.

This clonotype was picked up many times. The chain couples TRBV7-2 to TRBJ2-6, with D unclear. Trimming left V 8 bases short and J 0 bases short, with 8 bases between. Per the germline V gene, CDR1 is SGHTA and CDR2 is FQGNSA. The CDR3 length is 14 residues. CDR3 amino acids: CASSASSGANVLTF. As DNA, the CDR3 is TGTGCCAGCTCAGCCAGCTCTGGGGCCAACGTCCTGACTTTC.

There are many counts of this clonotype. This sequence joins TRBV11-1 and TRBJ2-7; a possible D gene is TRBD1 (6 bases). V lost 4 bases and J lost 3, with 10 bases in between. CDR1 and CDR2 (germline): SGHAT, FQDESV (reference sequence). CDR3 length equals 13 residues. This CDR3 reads CASSWNRDYEQYF. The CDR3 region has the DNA TGTGCCAGCAGCTGGAACAGGGACTACGAGCAGTACTTC.

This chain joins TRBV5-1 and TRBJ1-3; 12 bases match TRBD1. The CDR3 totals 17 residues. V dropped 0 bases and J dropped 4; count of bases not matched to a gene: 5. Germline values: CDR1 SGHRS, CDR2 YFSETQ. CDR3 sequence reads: CASSLGGQGARGNTIYF. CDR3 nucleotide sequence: TGCGCCAGCAGCTTGGGGGGACAGGGGGCGAGAGGAAACACCATATATTTT.

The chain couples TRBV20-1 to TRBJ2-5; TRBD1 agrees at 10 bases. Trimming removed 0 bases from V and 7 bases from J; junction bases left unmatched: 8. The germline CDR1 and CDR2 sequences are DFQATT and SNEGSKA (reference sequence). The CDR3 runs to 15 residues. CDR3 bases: TGCAGTGCTAGAGAGTTTGGGACAGGGGCCCCGACCCAGTACTTC. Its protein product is CSAREFGTGAPTQYF.

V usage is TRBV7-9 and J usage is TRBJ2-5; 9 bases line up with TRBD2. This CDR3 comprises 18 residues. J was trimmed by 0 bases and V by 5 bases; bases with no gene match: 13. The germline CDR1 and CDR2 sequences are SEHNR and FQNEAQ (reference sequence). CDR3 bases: TGTGCCAGCAGCCATTTAAGCGGGGGGTGGAAGTACCAAGAGACCCAGTACTTC. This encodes CASSHLSGGWKYQETQYF.

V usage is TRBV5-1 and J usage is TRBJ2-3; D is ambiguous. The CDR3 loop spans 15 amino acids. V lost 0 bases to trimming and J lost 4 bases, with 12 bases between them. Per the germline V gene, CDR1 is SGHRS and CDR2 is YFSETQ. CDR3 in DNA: TGCGCCAGCAGCTTGGAAGGCATTCCGGCAGATACGCAGTATTTT. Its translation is CASSLEGIPADTQYF.

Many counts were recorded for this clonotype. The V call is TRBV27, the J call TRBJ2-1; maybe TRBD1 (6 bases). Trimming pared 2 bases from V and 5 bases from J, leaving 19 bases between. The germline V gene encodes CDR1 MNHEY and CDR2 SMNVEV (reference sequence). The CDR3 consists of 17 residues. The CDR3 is CASSLGKVRGRNNEQFF. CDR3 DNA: TGTGCCAGCAGTTTAGGAAAGGTCAGGGGCCGGAACAATGAGCAGTTCTTC.

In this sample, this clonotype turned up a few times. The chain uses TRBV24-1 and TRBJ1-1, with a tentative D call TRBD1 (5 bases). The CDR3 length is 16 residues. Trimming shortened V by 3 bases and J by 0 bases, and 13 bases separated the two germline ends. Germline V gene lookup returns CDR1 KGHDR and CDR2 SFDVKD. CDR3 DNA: TGTGCCACCAGTGATGGGACTGACGGATTGAACACTGAAGCTTTCTTT. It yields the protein CATSDGTDGLNTEAFF.

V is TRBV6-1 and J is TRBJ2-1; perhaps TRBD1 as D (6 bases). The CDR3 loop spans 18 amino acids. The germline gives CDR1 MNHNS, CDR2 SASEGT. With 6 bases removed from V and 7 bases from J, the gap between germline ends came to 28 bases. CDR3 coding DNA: TGTGCCAGCAGCCGGGTGGCCGCCGGGACAATCTCCCAGAATGAGCAGTTCTTC. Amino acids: CASSRVAAGTISQNEQFF.

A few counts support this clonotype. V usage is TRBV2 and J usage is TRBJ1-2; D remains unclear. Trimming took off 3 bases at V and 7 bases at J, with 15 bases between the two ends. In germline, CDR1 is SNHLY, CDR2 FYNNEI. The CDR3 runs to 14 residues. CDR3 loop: CASSDVSGRVGYTF. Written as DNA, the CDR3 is TGTGCCAGCAGTGATGTCAGCGGACGGGTTGGCTACACCTTC.

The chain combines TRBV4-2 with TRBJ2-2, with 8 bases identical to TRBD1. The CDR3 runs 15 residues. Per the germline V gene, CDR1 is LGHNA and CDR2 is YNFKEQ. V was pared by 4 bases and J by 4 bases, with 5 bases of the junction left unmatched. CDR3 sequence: CASSLGQGSTGELFF. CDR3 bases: TGTGCCAGCAGCCTCGGACAGGGAAGCACCGGGGAGCTGTTTTTT.

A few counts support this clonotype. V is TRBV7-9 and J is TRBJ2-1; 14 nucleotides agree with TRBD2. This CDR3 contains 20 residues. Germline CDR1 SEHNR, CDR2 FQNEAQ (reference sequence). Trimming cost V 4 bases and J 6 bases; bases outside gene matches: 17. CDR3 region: CASSSNDGATSGGVSNEQFF. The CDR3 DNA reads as TGTGCCAGCAGCTCGAATGACGGGGCGACTAGCGGGGGGGTAAGCAATGAGCAGTTCTTC.